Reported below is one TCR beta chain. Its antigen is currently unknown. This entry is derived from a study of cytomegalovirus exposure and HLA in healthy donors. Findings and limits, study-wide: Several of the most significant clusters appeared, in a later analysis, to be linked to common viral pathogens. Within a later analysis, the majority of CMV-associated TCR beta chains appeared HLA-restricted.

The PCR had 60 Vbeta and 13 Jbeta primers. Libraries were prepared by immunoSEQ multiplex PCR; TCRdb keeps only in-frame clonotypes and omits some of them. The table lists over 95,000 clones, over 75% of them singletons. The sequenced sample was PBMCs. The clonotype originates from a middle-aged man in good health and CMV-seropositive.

The CDR3 protein is CASRDSGNTIYF. The DNA of the CDR3 is TGTGCCAGCCGAGACTCTGGAAACACCATATATTTT. This rearrangement joins TRBV9 to TRBJ1-3, with D unclear. This CDR3 region has 12 residues. CDR1 is SGDLS and CDR2 is YYNGEE in the germline V gene. V was trimmed by 7 bases and J by 0 bases, leaving 5 bases between them.